This T cell receptor beta chain was identified during a study of cytomegalovirus exposure and HLA in healthy donors. Study details: Roughly 180 million T cells yielded roughly 100 million unique TCR beta sequences, as an earlier analysis found.

Use of 60 Vbeta and 13 Jbeta primers characterized the PCR. Libraries were prepared by immunoSEQ multiplex PCR; TCRdb keeps only in-frame clonotypes and omits some of them. The table has 110,000 or so clones, about 68% seen once. On this clone: Antigen: not known.

CDR3 size: 14 residues. Germline V gene sequence: CDR1 SGHRS, CDR2 YFSETQ. After removal of 1 base from V and 8 bases from J, the junction contained 6 bases not matched to a gene. Overall study findings and caveats: The study designated roughly 160 TCR beta chains cytomegalovirus-associated. A later analysis found common viral pathogens apparently linked to several of the most significant clusters.

The rearrangement uses TRBV5-1 and TRBJ1-2; 9 bases line up with TRBD1. Sequencing was carried out using PBMCs. The receptor's source is a woman aged 40 to 50 in good health and CMV-seropositive. The CDR3 DNA reads as TGCGCCAGCAGCTTGTTACAGGGGGCGACGGGCTACACCTTC. It specifies CASSLLQGATGYTF.